This T cell receptor beta chain is drawn from a study of blood T cell repertoires in COVID-19. Whole-study context: From T cells, B-cell-depleted T cells, or PBMCs came the material, which was cDNA or gDNA.

In the authors' workflow: The authors estimated nucleated cell counts from reference gene primer amplification. This table comes from immunoSEQ multiplex PCR, and its TCRdb copy is limited to in-frame clones, with some not included. V and J calls and clone size are those listed in that table; D and trimming were worked out from the DNA. The table lists about 200,000 clones, 70% to 85% of them singletons. This CDR3 has 15 amino acids. CDR1 is GTSNPN and CDR2 is SVGIG in the germline V gene (reference sequence). V was clipped by 1 base and J by 0 bases; unmatched bases: 2. Individuals drawn from about two dozen US areas were roughly 18 to 95 years old. Cohorts were determined from participant-reported clinical history.

The origin of this receptor is a man between 35 and 55 years old who had recovered from COVID-19. Sequenced: PBMCs or T cells enriched from blood (not recorded which). The chain carries TRBV30 and TRBJ1-1; TRBD1 matches 10 bases. The CDR3 region has the DNA TGTGCCTGGAGTGGGACAGGGGGTATGAACACTGAAGCTTTCTTT. The encoded protein is CAWSGTGGMNTEAFF.